Listed here is a single TCR beta chain. Only in-frame clones appear in the TCRdb table, and some are missing; sequencing was by immunoSEQ multiplex PCR. In the table there are under 80,000 clones, approximately 94% of which are singletons. The sample comes from a study of T cell changes during pregnancy in multiple sclerosis. Germline V gene data show CDR1 as WSHSY and CDR2 as SAAADI. V lost 4 bases to trimming and J lost 6 bases, with 5 bases between them. There are 11 residues in the CDR3. The material sequenced was peripheral blood, taken in the third trimester of pregnancy. The chain uses TRBV10-2 and TRBJ2-3; no clear D. This sequence was found in a female donor with multiple sclerosis, enrolled in a pregnancy study. The CDR3 loop reads CASSGADTQYF. In DNA form, the CDR3 reads TGCGCCAGCAGTGGCGCGGATACGCAGTATTTT.